This T cell receptor beta chain was sequenced during a study of shared clonotypes between healthy human individuals. This clone was recorded a few times. Its specificity is not known. The CDR3 totals 14 residues. CDR1 is LNHDA and CDR2 is SQIVND in the germline V gene (reference sequence). Trimming removed 5 bases from V and 5 bases from J; junction bases left unmatched: 1. TCRdb keeps only in-frame clones here, not all; method: immunoSEQ multiplex PCR. The data show millions of clones, with 90% to 95% seen just once and 0.1% to 0.15% held by the top ten. Study-wide findings and caveats: Rarefaction demonstrated incomplete sorted-subset sequencing despite large depth. Donor clonotype sharing was expected to depend on sequencing depth.

Sequenced sample: naive CD4+ T cells sorted from blood. As to subset: CD45RA+ positively selected. The chain combines TRBV19 with TRBJ1-6; 9 nucleotides agree with TRBD1. The clonotype comes from a man between 18 and 35 years old in good health. CDR3 nucleotide sequence: TGTGCCAGTAGTCGGACAGGGGATAATTCACCCCTCCACTTT. It specifies CASSRTGDNSPLHF.